These 4 T cell receptor beta chains originate from one sample sequenced in a study of T cells in localized non-small cell lung cancer. The method was immunoSEQ multiplex PCR; TCRdb's version includes in-frame clones alone and lacks a portion of them. The sample has approximately 89,000 clones; around 81% are singletons. Sequencing was performed on PBMCs, taken before any cancer treatment. Source of these receptors: a man aged 35 to 69 with stage II squamous cell lung carcinoma.

The V gene is TRBV29-1, the J gene TRBJ2-5; possibly TRBD1 or TRBD2 for D (6 bases each). V dropped 4 bases and J dropped 2 bases, with 14 bases sitting between them. The CDR3 has 14 residues. Germline values: CDR1 SQVTM, CDR2 ANQGSEA. CDR3 coding DNA: TGCAGCGTTGGGCAGCGGAGGGGGCAAGAGACCCAGTACTTC. Translated: CSVGQRRGQETQYF. Variable domain in full (rest from reference TRBV29-1 and TRBJ2-5): SAVISQKPSRDICQRGTSLTIQCQVDSQVTMMFWYRQQPGQSLTLIATANQGSEATYESGFVIDKFPISRPNLTFSTLTVSNMSPEDSSIYLCSVGQRRGQETQYFGPGTRLLVL.

The V gene is TRBV4-2, the J gene TRBJ2-3; D perhaps matches TRBD2 (6 bases). The CDR3 extends over 17 amino acids. CDR1 and CDR2 from the germline V gene are LGHNA and YNFKEQ. The V and J ends lost 0 bases and 2 bases respectively, with 15 bases between them. For the CDR3, the DNA is TGTGCCAGCAGCCAAGAGGGGCGGGACCCCTCCACAGATACGCAGTATTTT. Translation gives CASSQEGRDPSTDTQYF.

This clone was observed once. The chain employs TRBV5-1 and TRBJ1-1; no definite D call. Germline values: CDR1 SGHRS, CDR2 YFSETQ. The CDR3 contains 14 residues. Trimming took off 0 bases at V and 4 bases at J, with 10 bases between the two ends. CDR3 in amino acids: CASSLGGSSTEAFF. DNA for the CDR3: TGCGCCAGCAGCTTGGGCGGTAGCAGCACTGAAGCTTTCTTT.

The V gene is TRBV7-9, the J gene TRBJ2-3; D gene uncertain. CDR3 length equals 13 residues. CDR1 and CDR2 (germline): SEHNR, FQNEAQ (reference sequence). V was trimmed by 1 base and J by 2 bases, leaving 4 bases between them. CDR3 nucleotide sequence: TGTGCCAGCAGCTTAGGGGTCACAGATACGCAGTATTTT. It specifies CASSLGVTDTQYF.